Listed here are 14 T cell receptor beta chains from one sample, sequenced in a study of cytomegalovirus exposure and HLA in healthy donors. PCR involved 60 Vbeta and 13 Jbeta primers. Only in-frame clones appear in the TCRdb table, and some are missing; sequencing was by immunoSEQ multiplex PCR. The data show about 300,000 clones, roughly 85% seen once. The sequencing input was PBMCs. Every receptor here comes from a middle-aged man in good health and CMV-seropositive.

This clone was observed once. The chain recombines TRBV5-6 with TRBJ2-5; TRBD1 might be the D (6 bases). CDR3 length equals 14 residues. Trimming removed 4 bases at V and 0 bases at J, with 10 bases between. Germline V CDR1 and CDR2: SGHDT, YYEEEE. The CDR3 spells CASSRRTDQETQYF. Here the CDR3 DNA reads TGTGCCAGCAGCCGCCGGACAGACCAAGAGACCCAGTACTTC.

This chain joins TRBV29-1 and TRBJ2-1, with 8 bases fitting TRBD2. V lost 1 base to trimming and J lost 1 base; unmatched junction nucleotides: 12. The CDR3 is 18 residues long. The V gene's germline CDR1 is SQVTM and CDR2 ANQGSEA. The CDR3 DNA reads TGCAGCGTTGAAGCGGACGAGCTTAGCGGGACGTCCTACAATGAGCAGTTCTTC. This codes for CSVEADELSGTSYNEQFF.

The chain combines TRBV29-1 with TRBJ1-1, with D possibly matching TRBD1 (5 bases). V was clipped by 2 bases and J by 1 base, with 14 bases between them. Germline V gene data show CDR1 as SQVTM and CDR2 as ANQGSEA. CDR3 length: 15 residues. This CDR3 is CSVESPRQSNTEAFF. CDR3 DNA: TGCAGCGTTGAAAGTCCCCGACAGTCGAACACTGAAGCTTTCTTT. Variable domain in full (rest from reference TRBV29-1 and TRBJ1-1): SAVISQKPSRDICQRGTSLTIQCQVDSQVTMMFWYRQQPGQSLTLIATANQGSEATYESGFVIDKFPISRPNLTFSTLTVSNMSPEDSSIYLCSVESPRQSNTEAFFGQGTRLTVV.

This chain connects TRBV5-1 to TRBJ2-7, with TRBD2 matching over 8 bases. Germline lookup yields CDR1 SGHRS and CDR2 YFSETQ. Germline trimming cut 0 bases from V and 0 bases from J; bases unmatched to any gene: 8. This CDR3 is 17 amino acids long. The CDR3 DNA sequence: TGCGCCAGCAGCTTGGCCCTGACGGGGGGGGACTCCTACGAGCAGTACTTC. This sequence encodes CASSLALTGGDSYEQYF. Drawing the rest from reference TRBV5-1 and TRBJ2-7, the complete variable domain is KAGVTQTPRYLIKTRGQQVTLSCSPISGHRSVSWYQQTPGQGLQFLFEYFSETQRNKGNFPGRFSGRQFSNSRSEMNVSTLELGDSALYLCASSLALTGGDSYEQYFGPGTRLTVT.

The chain uses TRBV19 and TRBJ1-5; TRBD1 might be the D (6 bases). The V gene lost 3 bases and the J gene lost 3 bases, with 21 bases spanning the gap. Per the germline V gene, CDR1 is LNHDA and CDR2 is SQIVND (reference sequence). This CDR3 has 18 residues. The CDR3 DNA reads as TGTGCCAGTAGTATTCAGGTCAGGGGATTAGGTCCCAATCAGCCCCAGCATTTT. Translated: CASSIQVRGLGPNQPQHF.

This chain uses TRBV4-2 with TRBJ2-7; no clear D. The CDR3 is 14 residues long. The germline V and J ends were trimmed by 1 base and 1 base, with 8 bases remaining between them. The germline CDR1 and CDR2 sequences are LGHNA and YNFKEQ. The DNA of the CDR3 is TGTGCCAGCAGCCAAGCGGCGGATTCCTACGAGCAGTACTTC. This encodes CASSQAADSYEQYF.

This clone was found once. The rearrangement joins TRBV28 to TRBJ2-7; TRBD2 matches 11 bases. The V gene's germline CDR1 is MDHEN and CDR2 SYDVKM. J was trimmed by 2 bases and V by 1 base; bases with no gene match: 4. The CDR3 runs to 16 residues. DNA of the CDR3: TGTGCCAGCAGTTTATCCGGGACTAGCGGCCCCTACGAGCAGTACTTC. Residues: CASSLSGTSGPYEQYF.

With regard to this clone: The same CDR3 is also encoded by other DNA sequences in this sample. The chain employs TRBV5-1 and TRBJ1-4; D is ambiguous. V was pared by 0 bases and J by 4 bases, with 7 bases between. Germline CDR1 and CDR2: SGHRS and YFSETQ. The CDR3 is made up of 14 amino acids. CDR3 coding DNA: TGCGCCAGCAGCTTGGGCCAGTTTAATGAAAAACTGTTTTTT. This codes for CASSLGQFNEKLFF.

The chain uses TRBV5-1 and TRBJ1-2, with D possibly being TRBD1 (5 bases). From germline, CDR1 is SGHRS and CDR2 YFSETQ. Trimming left V 4 bases short and J 4 bases short, with 11 bases between. This CDR3 is built from 13 residues. As DNA, the CDR3 is TGCGCCAGCAGCCCGACAGTTGGCTATGGCTACACCTTC. The encoded protein is CASSPTVGYGYTF. Full variable domain (outside the CDR3, taken from reference TRBV5-1 and TRBJ1-2): KAGVTQTPRYLIKTRGQQVTLSCSPISGHRSVSWYQQTPGQGLQFLFEYFSETQRNKGNFPGRFSGRQFSNSRSEMNVSTLELGDSALYLCASSPTVGYGYTFGSGTRLTVV.

The chain couples TRBV28 to TRBJ1-1, with D uncertain. Per the germline V gene, CDR1 is MDHEN and CDR2 is SYDVKM. This CDR3 is 11 amino acids long. V gave up 4 bases and J gave up 6 bases, with 6 bases separating them. CDR3 sequence reads: CASSSPAEAFF. The CDR3 DNA reads as TGTGCCAGCAGTTCCCCCGCTGAAGCTTTCTTT.

Remarks on this clone: This sample also contains other DNA sequences that code for the same CDR3. The chain has TRBV6-5 and TRBJ2-7; unclear D gene. The CDR3 has 15 amino acids. Germline V CDR1 and CDR2: MNHEY, SVGAGI. Trimming cost V 5 bases and J 2 bases, with 16 bases left between them. The DNA of the CDR3 is TGTGCCAGCAGTCGCATTTCGACACGAGCCTACGAGCAGTACTTC. It translates to CASSRISTRAYEQYF.

Turning to this clone: Other DNA sequences in this sample translate to the same CDR3. V and J are TRBV5-4 and TRBJ2-2; 7 positions agree with TRBD1. The CDR3 consists of 16 residues. V lost 0 bases, J lost 8 bases, and 10 bases stayed unmatched. Germline V lookup: CDR1 SGHNT, CDR2 YYREEE (reference sequence). The CDR3 loop reads CASSLVGGAISGELFF. CDR3 DNA: TGTGCCAGCAGCTTGGTAGGGGGCGCAATTTCTGGGGAGCTGTTTTTT. The full variable domain, completed using reference TRBV5-4 and TRBJ2-2, is ETGVTQSPTHLIKTRGQQVTLRCSSQSGHNTVSWYQQALGQGPQFIFQYYREEENGRGNFPPRFSGLQFPNYSSELNVNALELDDSALYLCASSLVGGAISGELFFGEGSRLTVL.

This sequence joins TRBV7-2 and TRBJ2-2, with D hard to call. V gave up 6 bases and J gave up 5 bases, with 10 bases separating them. Germline CDR1 reads SGHTA; CDR2 reads FQGNSA. CDR3 length equals 13 residues. The CDR3 coding sequence is TGTGCCAGCAGTCAACGGCGGACCGGGGAGCTGTTTTTT. Amino acid sequence: CASSQRRTGELFF.

V is TRBV7-3 and J is TRBJ2-1; 10 bases are a match to TRBD2. The CDR3 length is 15 residues. Germline values: CDR1 SGHTA, CDR2 FQGTGA. Trimming at V came to 5 bases and at J to 8 bases, leaving 9 bases not matched to a gene. The CDR3 protein is CASSPSGTSADEQFF. The DNA of the CDR3 is TGTGCCAGCAGCCCCTCCGGGACTAGCGCAGATGAGCAGTTCTTC. The whole variable domain, remainder taken from reference TRBV7-3 and TRBJ2-1, is GAGVSQTPSNKVTEKGKYVELRCDPISGHTALYWYRQSLGQGPEFLIYFQGTGAADDSGLPNDRFFAVRPEGSVSTLKIQRTERGDSAVYLCASSPSGTSADEQFFGPGTRLTVL.